Shown below are 22 T cell receptor beta chains from a single sample sequenced in a study of shared T cell receptors in the human thymus. Clones were sequenced by immunoSEQ multiplex PCR, and TCRdb holds only the in-frame ones, with some missing. The sample includes hundreds of thousands of clones, 70% to 90% of them seen just once. The data were also submitted as part of a second study, on human thymus T cells.

Sequenced: thymocytes. The receptors stem from a girl under three years old with a congenital heart defect.

This chain uses TRBV11-2 with TRBJ1-4; D may be TRBD1 (5 bases). CDR3 size: 15 residues. Germline CDR1 and CDR2: SGHAT and FQNNGV. Between the trimmed V and J ends, which lost 4 bases and 6 bases, there was a span of 15 bases. The CDR3 loop is CASSSTYRQYEKLFF. The CDR3 DNA follows: TGTGCCAGCAGCTCAACCTACAGGCAGTATGAAAAACTGTTTTTT.

The chain recombines TRBV19 with TRBJ2-1, with 8 bases fitting TRBD1. Unmatched junction bases numbered 0, after V lost 6 bases and J lost 5 bases. The CDR3 has 12 amino acids. CDR1 LNHDA and CDR2 SQIVND come from the germline V gene (reference sequence). The chain's CDR3 is CASRTGDNEQFF. CDR3 DNA sequence: TGTGCCAGTAGGACAGGGGACAATGAGCAGTTCTTC.

The chain combines TRBV2 with TRBJ2-1, with unresolved D. Trimming removed 3 bases from V and 0 bases from J, with 18 bases in between. CDR1 is SNHLY, CDR2 FYNNEI, per germline. There are 18 residues in the CDR3. The chain's CDR3 is CASSDPYHTRSSYNEQFF. The CDR3 nucleotides read TGTGCCAGCAGTGATCCCTACCATACGAGAAGCTCCTACAATGAGCAGTTCTTC.

The chain carries TRBV4-2 and TRBJ1-2; 8 positions match TRBD1. This CDR3 is 18 amino acids long. Germline V gives CDR1 LGHNA, CDR2 YNFKEQ. V shed 0 bases and J 5 bases; nucleotides not matched to a gene: 14. CDR3 DNA sequence: TGTGCCAGCAGCCAAGATTCGGTAAAAGGACAGGGTGTTTATGGCTACACCTTC. Residues: CASSQDSVKGQGVYGYTF.

This clone showed up just a few times. The rearrangement links TRBV5-8 to TRBJ1-1, with unresolved D. Germline V lookup: CDR1 SGHTS, CDR2 YDEGEE. The CDR3 has 16 residues. With 4 bases removed from V and 0 bases from J, the gap between germline ends came to 16 bases. This CDR3 reads CASSPPQLGMNTEAFF. The CDR3, as DNA: TGTGCCAGCAGCCCCCCCCAACTAGGGATGAACACTGAAGCTTTCTTT.

The chain combines TRBV4-1 with TRBJ1-5; 7 bases map to TRBD1. Germline-derived CDR1 and CDR2 are MGHRA and YSYEKL. V trimming: 1 base; J trimming: 11 bases; junction bases outside the gene matches: 5. CDR3 length equals 13 residues. CDR3 DNA sequence: TGCGCCAGCAGCCAAGTACCAGGGACAGCCCAGCATTTT. Amino acids: CASSQVPGTAQHF.

V usage is TRBV7-9 and J usage is TRBJ2-5; 7 nucleotides line up with TRBD1. CDR1 and CDR2 from the germline V gene are SEHNR and FQNEAQ (reference sequence). After removal of 3 bases from V and 5 bases from J, the junction contained 15 bases not matched to a gene. The CDR3 is 17 residues long. This CDR3 is CASSLGNRDRKRETQYF. The CDR3 nucleotides read TGTGCCAGCAGCTTGGGGAACCGGGACAGAAAAAGGGAGACCCAGTACTTC.

The chain is built from TRBV19 and TRBJ1-5; D is undetermined. Per the germline V gene, CDR1 is LNHDA and CDR2 is SQIVND (reference sequence). V gave up 2 bases and J gave up 0 bases, with 14 bases separating them. The CDR3 is 17 amino acids. Written as DNA, the CDR3 is TGTGCCAGTAGTATACGAGATGGAGAATATAGCAATCAGCCCCAGCATTTT. Its translation: CASSIRDGEYSNQPQHF. Full variable domain (outside the CDR3, taken from reference TRBV19 and TRBJ1-5): DGGITQSPKYLFRKEGQNVTLSCEQNLNHDAMYWYRQDPGQGLRLIYYSQIVNDFQKGDIAEGYSVSREKKESFPLTVTSAQKNPTAFYLCASSIRDGEYSNQPQHFGDGTRLSIL.

A few counts support this clone. The V gene is TRBV6-5, the J gene TRBJ1-2, with D unresolved. Trimming stripped 5 bases from V and 6 bases from J, with 13 bases between. This CDR3 is 13 amino acids long. From germline, CDR1 is MNHEY and CDR2 SVGAGI. Here the CDR3 reads CASSPTVLDGYTF. The CDR3 bases are TGTGCCAGCAGTCCAACAGTGCTGGATGGCTACACCTTC.

This clone was detected once. This chain links TRBV5-6 with TRBJ1-6; possible D gene TRBD1, 6 bases. The CDR3 consists of 14 residues. V lost 6 bases and J 10 bases, leaving 17 bases between the germline ends. Germline values: CDR1 SGHDT, CDR2 YYEEEE. The CDR3 reads CASTLQGSSSPLHF. Here the CDR3 DNA reads TGTGCCAGCACTCTACAGGGTTCCAGCTCACCCCTCCACTTT.

This sequence joins TRBV28 and TRBJ1-3; D uncertain. CDR3 length: 17 residues. Trimming pared 1 base from V and 0 bases from J, leaving 13 bases between. Germline V lookup: CDR1 MDHEN, CDR2 SYDVKM. CDR3 sequence: CASSLFGVFFSGNTIYF. CDR3 sequence (DNA): TGTGCCAGCAGTTTATTCGGGGTTTTTTTCTCTGGAAACACCATATATTTT.

DNA for the CDR3: TGCGCCAGCAGCTGGGGGGGACAGGGAGTATACTATGGCTACACCTTC. Translating it yields CASSWGGQGVYYGYTF. The chain has TRBV5-1 and TRBJ1-2, with TRBD1 matching over 9 bases. The CDR3 spans 16 residues. The ends lost 3 bases at V and 3 bases at J; junction bases unmatched: 9. Per the germline V gene, CDR1 is SGHRS and CDR2 is YFSETQ.

The chain has TRBV18 and TRBJ2-6, with TRBD1 matching over 10 bases. This CDR3 region has 17 residues. J gave up 1 base and V 8 bases, and 8 bases lay outside the gene matches. Germline V gene sequence: CDR1 KGHSH, CDR2 LQKENI. The CDR3 nucleotides read TGTGCCAGCGCCTCGGGACAGGGGATTTCTGGGGCCAACGTCCTGACTTTC. The encoded protein is CASASGQGISGANVLTF.

This chain joins TRBV5-4 and TRBJ2-3; a possible D gene is TRBD2 (6 bases). V dropped 4 bases and J dropped 5 bases, with 14 bases sitting between them. CDR1 is SGHNT, CDR2 YYREEE, per germline (reference sequence). The CDR3 covers 14 residues. In DNA, the CDR3 is TGTGCCAGCAGCCGCGGGGAGGTGAGAGATACGCAGTATTTT. Translation: CASSRGEVRDTQYF.

V gene TRBV6-1 combines with J gene TRBJ1-4; D is uncertain. Germline assignment: CDR1 MNHNS and CDR2 SASEGT. V was cut by 8 bases and J by 0 bases, with 13 bases left in between. This CDR3 spans 15 amino acids. DNA for the CDR3: TGTGCCAGCTTTTTCGGCGGGGCAACTAATGAAAAACTGTTTTTT. It yields the protein CASFFGGATNEKLFF.

The CDR3 here is CASRSGHFGYTF. CDR3 nucleotides: TGTGCCAGCAGGTCCGGACACTTTGGCTACACCTTC. The V and J genes are TRBV27 and TRBJ1-2; D is possibly TRBD1 (5 bases). From germline, CDR1 is MNHEY and CDR2 SMNVEV (reference sequence). CDR3 length equals 12 residues. Trimming removed 6 bases from V and 7 bases from J, with 12 bases in between.

The chain joins TRBV5-5 to TRBJ1-2, with TRBD1 matching over 9 bases. The CDR3 consists of 14 residues. Germline V gene lookup returns CDR1 SGHKS and CDR2 YYEKEE (reference sequence). J gave up 4 bases and V 4 bases, and 5 bases lay outside the gene matches. The CDR3 nucleotides are TGTGCCAGCAGCCTAGGGACAGGGAGCTATGGCTACACCTTC. It is translated as CASSLGTGSYGYTF.

In this sample, this clone turned up a few times. The chain carries TRBV4-1 and TRBJ1-5; 7 bases are shared with TRBD1. Germline V gene lookup returns CDR1 MGHRA and CDR2 YSYEKL. The CDR3 contains 16 residues. V lost 0 bases and J lost 5; bases outside the gene matches: 7. CDR3 in DNA: TGCGCCAGCAGCCAAGATACGGACAGGCGGGATCAGCCCCAGCATTTT. It is translated as CASSQDTDRRDQPQHF.

CDR3 nucleotides: TGTGCCAGCAGTGACGGGACAGGGGAGAACACTGAAGCTTTCTTT. Protein product: CASSDGTGENTEAFF. This chain connects TRBV2 to TRBJ1-1; 10 positions match TRBD1. CDR3 size: 15 residues. V lost 3 bases to trimming and J lost 1 base; unmatched junction nucleotides: 2. The germline gives CDR1 SNHLY, CDR2 FYNNEI. Full variable domain (remainder filled in from reference TRBV2 and TRBJ1-1): EPEVTQTPSHQVTQMGQEVILRCVPISNHLYFYWYRQILGQKVEFLVSFYNNEISEKSEIFDDQFSVERPDGSNFTLKIRSTKLEDSAMYFCASSDGTGENTEAFFGQGTRLTVV.

This chain joins TRBV6-1 and TRBJ1-1, with TRBD1 as a possible D gene (6 bases). CDR3 size: 19 residues. Germline CDR1 and CDR2: MNHNS and SASEGT. V lost 0 bases to trimming and J lost 0 bases, with 20 bases between them. CDR3 sequence reads: CASSEARQQGCRMNTEAFF. The CDR3, as DNA: TGTGCCAGCAGTGAAGCGCGCCAACAGGGCTGCAGAATGAACACTGAAGCTTTCTTT.

The count of this clone is one. This rearrangement joins TRBV5-1 to TRBJ2-7, with unresolved D. V lost 1 base and J 3 bases, leaving 14 bases between the germline ends. The germline gives CDR1 SGHRS, CDR2 YFSETQ. The CDR3 runs to 15 residues. The CDR3 bases are TGCGCCAGCAGCTTGTCTCCCGAGATTAGCTACGAGCAGTACTTC. Translated: CASSLSPEISYEQYF.

V gene TRBV7-9 combines with J gene TRBJ1-1; D remains unclear. The CDR3 is 19 residues long. Germline V lookup: CDR1 SEHNR, CDR2 FQNEAQ (reference sequence). V shed 2 bases and J shed 1 base, with 23 bases lying between them. CDR3: CASSLFNRYGNTQNTEAFF. The CDR3 coding sequence is TGTGCCAGCAGCTTATTTAATAGGTACGGGAATACTCAGAACACTGAAGCTTTCTTT. Drawing the rest from reference TRBV7-9 and TRBJ1-1, the complete variable domain is DTGVSQNPRHKITKRGQNVTFRCDPISEHNRLYWYRQTLGQGPEFLTYFQNEAQLEKSRLLSDRFSAERPKGSFSTLEIQRTEQGDSAMYLCASSLFNRYGNTQNTEAFFGQGTRLTVV.